This TCR beta chain comes out of a study of blood T cell repertoires in COVID-19. Study summary: The samples span acute and convalescent COVID-19 from the United States, Italy and Spain. T cells, B-cell-depleted T cells, or PBMCs supplied cDNA or gDNA.

The V and J ends lost 6 bases and 1 base respectively, with 9 bases between them. Germline V lookup: CDR1 ENHRY, CDR2 SYGVKD. The CDR3 consists of 13 residues. In the original workflow: Amplification of reference gene primers was used by the study to estimate nucleated cell counts. Profiling relied on immunoSEQ multiplex PCR, and the TCRdb table lists in-frame clones only, not all of them. V and J calls and clone size follow that table, whereas D and trimming were derived from the DNA. The repertoire holds under 85,000 clones, with around 76% as singletons. The rearrangement links TRBV10-3 to TRBJ1-1; TRBD1 might be the D (5 bases). Material for sequencing was peripheral blood. The clonotype originates from a woman aged 80 or over with active or convalescent COVID-19. CDR3 residues: CAIRGDRNTEAFF. CDR3 nucleotides: TGTGCCATCAGGGGCGACAGGAACACTGAAGCTTTCTTT.